Below, 12 T cell receptor beta chains from the same sample are listed, as sequenced in a study of T cell changes during pregnancy in multiple sclerosis. Sequencing was performed with immunoSEQ multiplex PCR; in TCRdb, only in-frame clones are kept and a portion is missing. Of around 48,000 clones listed, around 94% were seen once; the top ten hold about 0.94%. Sample: CD4+ T cells from peripheral blood mononuclear cells, taken in the second trimester of pregnancy. The source of these receptors is a female donor in good health, enrolled as a control in a pregnancy study.

The chain is built from TRBV25-1 and TRBJ1-2; no clear D gene. Trimming stripped 2 bases from V and 8 bases from J, with 12 bases between. CDR3 length equals 13 residues. The germline V gene encodes CDR1 MGHDK and CDR2 SYGVNS. In DNA, the CDR3 is TGTGCCAGCAGTGAAGTCGGTTACAGCGGCTACACCTTC. Amino acid sequence: CASSEVGYSGYTF.

V and J are TRBV2 and TRBJ2-5; 10 bases map to TRBD2. Germline values: CDR1 SNHLY, CDR2 FYNNEI. The CDR3 is 19 amino acids. Trimming cost V 5 bases and J 4 bases; bases outside gene matches: 19. The CDR3 loop is CASSNEKIRLAGVPETQYF. CDR3 coding DNA: TGTGCCAGCAGTAATGAGAAAATCAGGCTAGCGGGAGTTCCAGAGACCCAGTACTTC.

The genes are TRBV5-5 and TRBJ2-3, with D maybe TRBD2 (5 bases). V was shortened by 0 bases and J by 1 base, with 24 bases between the two germline ends. CDR1 is SGHKS, CDR2 YYEKEE, per germline (reference sequence). This CDR3 is 20 amino acids long. The CDR3 sequence: CASSLGVVGGLEKGTDTQYF. CDR3 nucleotide sequence: TGTGCCAGCAGCTTGGGAGTAGTCGGAGGTCTTGAAAAAGGCACAGATACGCAGTATTTT.

This sequence joins TRBV27 and TRBJ2-7; 7 nucleotides line up with TRBD1. V lost 10 bases, J lost 7 bases, and 7 bases stayed unmatched. This CDR3 region has 11 residues. Germline lookup yields CDR1 MNHEY and CDR2 SMNVEV (reference sequence). CDR3 protein: CAICRGWEQYF. In nucleotides, the CDR3 is TGTGCCATTTGCAGGGGGTGGGAGCAGTACTTC.

The chain's CDR3 is CASSFSQGGTEAFF. In nucleotides, the CDR3 is TGTGCCAGCAGTTTTTCACAGGGGGGCACTGAAGCTTTCTTT. The chain couples TRBV27 to TRBJ1-1, with 8 bases aligning to TRBD1. V lost 3 bases, J lost 4 bases, and 4 bases stayed unmatched. Per germline, CDR1 MNHEY and CDR2 SMNVEV (reference sequence). The CDR3 sequence is 14 residues long.

This sequence joins TRBV5-1 and TRBJ1-4; no firm D call. CDR1 and CDR2 from the germline V gene are SGHRS and YFSETQ. The CDR3 is 15 amino acids. Trimming removed 0 bases at V and 8 bases at J, with 14 bases between. This chain's CDR3 is CASSLAEGSGEKLFF. The CDR3 DNA reads TGCGCCAGCAGCTTGGCCGAGGGTTCCGGGGAAAAACTGTTTTTT.

The genes are TRBV18 and TRBJ2-5, with a tentative D call TRBD2 (6 bases). This CDR3 contains 15 residues. CDR1 is KGHSH and CDR2 is LQKENI in the germline V gene. Trimming pared 3 bases from V and 7 bases from J, leaving 18 bases between. CDR3 sequence: CASSPSAGPPGTQYF. CDR3 coding DNA: TGTGCCAGCTCACCTTCCGCGGGGCCTCCAGGGACCCAGTACTTC.

CDR3 sequence: CASRRQGSTGELFF. CDR3 coding DNA: TGTGCCAGCAGAAGGCAGGGGAGCACCGGGGAGCTGTTTTTT. The chain recombines TRBV28 with TRBJ2-2; TRBD1 might be the D (6 bases). The CDR3 is 14 amino acids. Germline V gene sequence: CDR1 MDHEN, CDR2 SYDVKM. Trimming removed 6 bases at V and 4 bases at J, with 12 bases between.

The gene calls are TRBV28 and TRBJ2-7, with 7 positions matching TRBD1. Per the germline V gene, CDR1 is MDHEN and CDR2 is SYDVKM. This CDR3 is built from 14 residues. V lost 6 bases, J lost 0 bases, and 5 bases stayed unmatched. The CDR3 reads CASRVGGNSYEQYF. CDR3 DNA: TGTGCCAGCAGAGTAGGGGGCAACTCCTACGAGCAGTACTTC.

This rearrangement joins TRBV19 to TRBJ2-7, with 10 bases aligning to TRBD1. V lost 6 bases to trimming and J lost 6 bases; unmatched junction nucleotides: 5. Germline CDR1 LNHDA, CDR2 SQIVND (reference sequence). The CDR3 length is 13 residues. The CDR3 DNA follows: TGTGCCAGTAGACGACAGGGGGCGGGCGAGCAGTACTTC. As protein: CASRRQGAGEQYF.

The chain recombines TRBV7-3 with TRBJ2-1; 8 nucleotides match TRBD2. Per germline, CDR1 SGHTA and CDR2 FQGTGA. V shed 0 bases, J shed 6 bases, and the junction held 4 bases outside the gene matches. This CDR3 contains 15 residues. In DNA form, the CDR3 reads TGTGCCAGCAGCTTAACAGCGGGAGCGGCCAATGAGCAGTTCTTC. As protein: CASSLTAGAANEQFF.

The chain employs TRBV14 and TRBJ1-6; the D is unclear. The CDR3 runs 14 residues. Trimming left V 4 bases short and J 7 bases short, with 11 bases between. Per germline, CDR1 SGHDN and CDR2 FVKESK. In DNA form, the CDR3 reads TGTGCCAGCAGCCGAGCACAGATGAATTCACCCCTCCACTTT. Its protein product is CASSRAQMNSPLHF.